This T cell receptor beta chain was identified during a study of OX40 agonist ivuxolimab in advanced cancers. Looked up from germline, CDR1 is SGHTA and CDR2 is FQGNSA. This CDR3 spans 16 amino acids. V gave up 4 bases and J gave up 6 bases, with 18 bases separating them. Clones were sequenced by immunoSEQ multiplex PCR, and TCRdb holds only the in-frame ones, with some missing. Among tens of thousands of clones listed, over 75% were seen once. This clonotype was obtained from an adult with an advanced solid tumor such as melanoma, head and neck, liver or kidney cancer. V and J are TRBV7-2 and TRBJ2-2, with D maybe TRBD2 (7 bases). This sample comprised CD4+ or CD8+ T cells sorted from blood, obtained in a trial of the OX40 agonist ivuxolimab. Here the CDR3 DNA reads TGTGCCAGCAGCTCGCGGTTGGGGGAGGGGGCCGGGGAGCTGTTTTTT. Translated: CASSSRLGEGAGELFF.